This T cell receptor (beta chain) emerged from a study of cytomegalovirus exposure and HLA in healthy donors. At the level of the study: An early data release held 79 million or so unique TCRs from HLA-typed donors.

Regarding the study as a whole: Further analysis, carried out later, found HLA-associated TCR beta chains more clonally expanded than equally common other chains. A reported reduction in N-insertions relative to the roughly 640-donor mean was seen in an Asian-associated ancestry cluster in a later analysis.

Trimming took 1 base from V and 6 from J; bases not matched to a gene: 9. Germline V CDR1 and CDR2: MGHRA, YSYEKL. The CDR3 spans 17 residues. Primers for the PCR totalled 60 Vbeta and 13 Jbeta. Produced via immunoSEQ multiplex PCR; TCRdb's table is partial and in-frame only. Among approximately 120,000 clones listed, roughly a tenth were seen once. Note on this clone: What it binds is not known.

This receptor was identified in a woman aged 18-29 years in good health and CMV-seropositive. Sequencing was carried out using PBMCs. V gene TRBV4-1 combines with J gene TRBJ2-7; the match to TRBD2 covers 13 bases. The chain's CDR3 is CASSQVAAGLAGVEQYF. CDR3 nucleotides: TGCGCCAGCAGCCAAGTGGCGGCTGGACTAGCGGGAGTCGAGCAGTACTTC.